This T cell receptor (beta chain) was sequenced for a study of CD8 T cells in Susac syndrome. Reverse transcription of roughly 0.45 to 1 ug RNA was performed with random hexamers. TCRdb re-derived calls from the immunoSEQ multiplex PCR reads in MiXCR, one entry per CDR3 protein. The table has 170,000 or so distinct CDR3 sequences, approximately 95% seen once. Per the germline V gene, CDR1 is MGHDK and CDR2 is SYGVNS. The germline V and J ends were trimmed by 4 bases and 2 bases, with 12 bases remaining between them. The CDR3 is made up of 15 amino acids. TCR beta sequencing covered blood CD8+ and CD4+ T cells.

The V call is TRBV25-1, the J call TRBJ2-1, with a weak D call TRBD2 (5 bases). This TCR came from a human donor with multiple sclerosis. The sample comprised CD8+ T cells from PBMCs. The CDR3 protein is CASSGVGVTYNEQFF. CDR3 nucleotides: TGTGCCAGCAGTGGAGTCGGGGTAACCTACAATGAGCAGTTCTTC.